Shown below are 19 T cell receptor beta chains from a single sample sequenced in a study of cytotoxic CD8 clonotypes in ibrutinib-treated CLL. TCRdb keeps only in-frame clones here, not all; method: immunoSEQ multiplex PCR. The sample gives about 140,000 clones, around 80% of which show up once; 7.5% to 8% is in the top ten. The input for sequencing was PBMCs, taken after 36 months of ibrutinib treatment. The receptors were gathered from a human donor with chronic lymphocytic leukemia.

The rearrangement uses TRBV7-3 and TRBJ1-1, with TRBD1 identical over 7 bases. The V gene's germline CDR1 is SGHTA and CDR2 FQGTGA. V lost 1 base and J lost 8; bases outside the gene matches: 4. The CDR3 has 13 amino acids. CDR3 amino acids: CASSLKQGQEAFF. For the CDR3, the DNA is TGTGCCAGCAGCTTAAAACAGGGGCAAGAAGCTTTCTTT.

The rearrangement links TRBV29-1 to TRBJ2-7; 12 nucleotides line up with TRBD2. The length of the CDR3 is 12 residues. Germline V lookup: CDR1 SQVTM, CDR2 ANQGSEA. This CDR3 is CTPSGRVYEQYF. For the CDR3, the DNA is TGCACCCCTAGCGGGAGGGTCTACGAGCAGTACTTC.

The chain employs TRBV6-1 and TRBJ2-7; weak D call: TRBD1 (6 bases). V was cut by 4 bases and J by 6 bases, with 16 bases left in between. The CDR3 loop spans 14 amino acids. Germline lookup yields CDR1 MNHNS and CDR2 SASEGT. The CDR3 protein is CASSATGNPLEQYF. The CDR3 region has the DNA TGTGCCAGCAGTGCAACAGGGAACCCACTCGAGCAGTACTTC.

This sequence joins TRBV4-2 and TRBJ1-1; D unresolved. The CDR3 contains 11 residues. The germline CDR1 and CDR2 sequences are LGHNA and YNFKEQ. Trimming removed 6 bases at V and 3 bases at J, with 5 bases between. Here the CDR3 reads CASRKDTEAFF. The CDR3, as DNA: TGTGCCAGCAGGAAGGACACTGAAGCTTTCTTT.

The rearrangement links TRBV29-1 to TRBJ2-7; 13 bases fit TRBD2. The V gene end was trimmed by 8 bases and the J gene end by 0 bases; junction bases not matched to a gene: 4. Looked up from germline, CDR1 is SQVTM and CDR2 is ANQGSEA. This CDR3 spans 14 amino acids. CDR3 region: CSHGTSGVSYEQYF. CDR3 in DNA: TGCAGCCACGGGACTAGCGGGGTCTCCTACGAGCAGTACTTC.

This clone was counted once. The chain employs TRBV7-8 and TRBJ1-4; 7 bases map to TRBD1. With V trimmed by 5 bases and J by 8 bases, 8 bases remained unmatched. Germline CDR1 SGHVS, CDR2 FQNEAQ. This CDR3 contains 14 residues. CDR3 sequence reads: CASSKDRVREKLFF. CDR3 nucleotide sequence: TGTGCCAGCAGCAAAGACAGGGTACGCGAAAAACTGTTTTTT.

This rearrangement joins TRBV7-9 to TRBJ1-4, with D unresolved. The CDR3 loop spans 11 amino acids. Deletions cut 5 bases from V and 7 bases from J, with 5 bases between. Germline-derived CDR1 and CDR2 are SEHNR and FQNEAQ (reference sequence). The CDR3 DNA follows: TGTGCCAGCAGCCCCGGTGAAAAACTGTTTTTT. Amino acids: CASSPGEKLFF.

The V gene is TRBV9, the J gene TRBJ2-3; D possibly corresponds to TRBD2 (6 bases). V dropped 0 bases and J dropped 5 bases, with 7 bases sitting between them. The CDR3 length is 13 residues. CDR1 SGDLS and CDR2 YYNGEE come from the germline V gene. The DNA for the CDR3 is TGTGCCAGCAGCGTAGCGGGGGTAGATACGCAGTATTTT. Encoded protein: CASSVAGVDTQYF.

This sequence joins TRBV4-1 and TRBJ2-3, with 9 bases lining up with TRBD1. The germline CDR1 and CDR2 sequences are MGHRA and YSYEKL. The CDR3 totals 16 residues. After removal of 3 bases from V and 3 bases from J, the junction contained 7 bases not matched to a gene. The CDR3, as DNA: TGCGCCAGCAGCCAGCCCGGGACAGGGAAAACAGATACGCAGTATTTT. Its translation is CASSQPGTGKTDTQYF.

The chain has TRBV5-1 and TRBJ2-3; 7 nucleotides agree with TRBD1. Germline values: CDR1 SGHRS, CDR2 YFSETQ. V trimming: 3 bases; J trimming: 2 bases; junction bases outside the gene matches: 3. The CDR3 is 14 residues long. The CDR3 nucleotides read TGCGCCAGCAGCTCGGGACAGTACACAGATACGCAGTATTTT. Amino acid sequence: CASSSGQYTDTQYF.

This rearrangement joins TRBV6-5 to TRBJ1-6, with TRBD1 identical over 7 bases. CDR1 MNHEY and CDR2 SVGAGI come from the germline V gene. The CDR3 runs 15 residues. J lost 8 bases, V lost 7 bases, and 11 bases had no gene match. CDR3 protein: CASNLQGTGYSPLHF. For the CDR3, the DNA is TGTGCCAGCAATTTACAGGGGACCGGTTATTCACCCCTCCACTTT.

The CDR3 DNA is TGTGCCAGTAGTACTTATTATAGCAATCAGCCCCAGCATTTT. It is translated as CASSTYYSNQPQHF. The chain recombines TRBV19 with TRBJ1-5; D remains unclear. The CDR3 length is 14 residues. From germline, CDR1 is LNHDA and CDR2 SQIVND (reference sequence). The V and J ends lost 4 bases and 0 bases respectively, with 7 bases between them.

The chain employs TRBV29-1 and TRBJ1-5; D not certain. Trimming pared 7 bases from V and 1 base from J, leaving 20 bases between. The CDR3 is 16 residues long. The germline V gene has CDR1 SQVTM and CDR2 ANQGSEA. As DNA, the CDR3 is TGCAGCGCGATCCCGGACCCTAGAGGAAGCAATCAGCCCCAGCATTTT. It translates to CSAIPDPRGSNQPQHF.

The chain couples TRBV6-5 to TRBJ1-2, with 8 bases identical to TRBD1. The length of the CDR3 is 13 residues. J lost 3 bases, V lost 5 bases, and 2 bases had no gene match. Germline-derived CDR1 and CDR2 are MNHEY and SVGAGI. CDR3 sequence (DNA): TGTGCCAGCAGTCGGACAGGGCACTATGGCTACACCTTC. Protein sequence: CASSRTGHYGYTF.

The J gene is TRBJ2-3, the V gene TRBV5-4; D gene uncertain. CDR3 size: 12 residues. The germline V gene encodes CDR1 SGHNT and CDR2 YYREEE (reference sequence). Trimming pared 2 bases from V and 4 bases from J, leaving 5 bases between. CDR3 coding DNA: TGTGCCAGCAGCTTTATCCCAGATACGCAGTATTTT. As protein: CASSFIPDTQYF.

CDR3 sequence reads: CASSLVGLAGGLSYNEQFF. The CDR3 DNA sequence: TGTGCCAGCAGCTTAGTGGGACTAGCGGGTGGCCTCTCCTACAATGAGCAGTTCTTC. J is TRBJ2-1 and V is TRBV7-3; 12 nucleotides line up with TRBD2. This CDR3 has 19 residues. Germline trimming cut 2 bases from V and 0 bases from J; bases unmatched to any gene: 8. CDR1 SGHTA and CDR2 FQGTGA come from the germline V gene.

This chain links TRBV4-2 with TRBJ1-1, with D unresolved. The CDR3 is made up of 17 amino acids. V lost 3 bases, J lost 0 bases, and 17 bases lay in between. In germline, CDR1 is LGHNA, CDR2 YNFKEQ. The CDR3 loop reads CASSQTVTGVMNTEAFF. In DNA form, the CDR3 reads TGTGCCAGCAGCCAGACCGTTACTGGGGTAATGAACACTGAAGCTTTCTTT.

V and J are TRBV4-2 and TRBJ1-3; no firm D call. V lost 0 bases and J lost 0, with 6 bases in between. Germline CDR1 reads LGHNA; CDR2 reads YNFKEQ. The CDR3 consists of 15 residues. The CDR3 protein is CASSQDLISGNTIYF. CDR3 DNA sequence: TGTGCCAGCAGCCAAGATCTAATCTCTGGAAACACCATATATTTT.

This chain connects TRBV29-1 to TRBJ2-1, with D unclear. CDR3 length equals 11 residues. Per the germline V gene, CDR1 is SQVTM and CDR2 is ANQGSEA. Trimming shortened V by 4 bases and J by 13 bases, and 14 bases separated the two germline ends. The CDR3 region is CSVVLSADQFF. CDR3 DNA sequence: TGCAGCGTTGTTTTGTCGGCAGATCAGTTCTTC.